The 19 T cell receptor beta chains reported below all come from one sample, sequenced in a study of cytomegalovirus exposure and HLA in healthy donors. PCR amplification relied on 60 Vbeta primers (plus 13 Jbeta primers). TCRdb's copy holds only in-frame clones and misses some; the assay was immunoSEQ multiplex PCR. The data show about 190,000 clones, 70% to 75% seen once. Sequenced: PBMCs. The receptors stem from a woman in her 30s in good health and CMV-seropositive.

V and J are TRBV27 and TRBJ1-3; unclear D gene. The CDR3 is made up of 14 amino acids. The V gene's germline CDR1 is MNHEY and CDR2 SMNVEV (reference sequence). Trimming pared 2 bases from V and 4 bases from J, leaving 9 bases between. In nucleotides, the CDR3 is TGTGCCAGCAGTTTAAAGGGAGACGGAAACACCATATATTTT. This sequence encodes CASSLKGDGNTIYF.

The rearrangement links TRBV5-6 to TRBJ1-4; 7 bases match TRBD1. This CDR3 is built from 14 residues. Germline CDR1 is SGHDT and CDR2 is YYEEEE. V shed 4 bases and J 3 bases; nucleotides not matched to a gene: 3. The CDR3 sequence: CASSRTGANEKLFF. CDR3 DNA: TGTGCCAGCAGCAGAACAGGGGCTAATGAAAAACTGTTTTTT.

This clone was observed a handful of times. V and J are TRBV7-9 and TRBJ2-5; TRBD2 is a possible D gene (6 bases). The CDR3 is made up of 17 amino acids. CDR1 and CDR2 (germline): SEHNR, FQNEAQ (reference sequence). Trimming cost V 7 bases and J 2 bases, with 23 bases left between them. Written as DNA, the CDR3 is TGTGCCAGCACCAAAAACCCCAGCGCGGGGAGACAAGAGACCCAGTACTTC. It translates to CASTKNPSAGRQETQYF.

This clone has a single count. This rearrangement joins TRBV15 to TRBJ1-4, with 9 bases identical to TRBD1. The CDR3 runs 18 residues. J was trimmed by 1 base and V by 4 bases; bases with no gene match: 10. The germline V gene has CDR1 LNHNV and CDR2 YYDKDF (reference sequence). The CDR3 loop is CATSKPGTGKRTNEKLFF. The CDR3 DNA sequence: TGTGCCACCAGCAAGCCTGGGACAGGGAAGAGAACTAATGAAAAACTGTTTTTT.

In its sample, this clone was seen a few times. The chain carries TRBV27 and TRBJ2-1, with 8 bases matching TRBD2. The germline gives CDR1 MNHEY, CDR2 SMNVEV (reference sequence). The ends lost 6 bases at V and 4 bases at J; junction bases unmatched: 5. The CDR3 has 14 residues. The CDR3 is CASRGLGAYNEQFF. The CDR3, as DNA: TGTGCCAGCAGGGGACTAGGGGCTTACAATGAGCAGTTCTTC.

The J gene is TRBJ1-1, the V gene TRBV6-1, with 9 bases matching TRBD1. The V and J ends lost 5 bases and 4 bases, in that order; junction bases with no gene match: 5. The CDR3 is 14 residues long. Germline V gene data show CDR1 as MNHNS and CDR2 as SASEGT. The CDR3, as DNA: TGTGCCAGCAGTTGGGGACAGGGCGGCACTGAAGCTTTCTTT. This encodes CASSWGQGGTEAFF.

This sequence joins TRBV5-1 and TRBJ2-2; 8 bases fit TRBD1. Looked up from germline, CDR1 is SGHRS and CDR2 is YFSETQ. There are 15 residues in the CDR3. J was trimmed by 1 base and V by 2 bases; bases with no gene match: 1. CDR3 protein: CASSFGTGNTGELFF. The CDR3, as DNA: TGCGCCAGCAGCTTTGGGACAGGGAACACCGGGGAGCTGTTTTTT.

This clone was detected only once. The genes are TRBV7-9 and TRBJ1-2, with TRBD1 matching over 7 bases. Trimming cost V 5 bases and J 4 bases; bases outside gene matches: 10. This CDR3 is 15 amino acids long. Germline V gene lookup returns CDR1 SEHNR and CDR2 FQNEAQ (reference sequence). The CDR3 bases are TGTGCCAGCAGCGCCGACGGGACAGCGACCTATGGCTACACCTTC. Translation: CASSADGTATYGYTF.

CDR3 sequence (DNA): TGCGCCAGCAGCTCGAAAGGGGGACAGGTCGGGAACGAGCAGTACTTC. It yields the protein CASSSKGGQVGNEQYF. J is TRBJ2-7 and V is TRBV5-1; 8 nucleotides match TRBD1. CDR1 is SGHRS and CDR2 is YFSETQ in the germline V gene. The V and J ends lost 3 bases and 5 bases, in that order; junction bases with no gene match: 13. The CDR3 consists of 16 residues.

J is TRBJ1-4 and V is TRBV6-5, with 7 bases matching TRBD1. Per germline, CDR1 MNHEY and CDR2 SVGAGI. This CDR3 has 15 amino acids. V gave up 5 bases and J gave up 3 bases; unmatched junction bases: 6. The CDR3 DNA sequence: TGTGCCAGCAGTCAGGGGGGCAGGCCTAATGAAAAACTGTTTTTT. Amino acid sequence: CASSQGGRPNEKLFF.

The CDR3 here is CASSLRDNSYEQYF. CDR3 DNA sequence: TGTGCCAGTAGTCTCCGGGACAACTCCTACGAGCAGTACTTC. J is TRBJ2-7 and V is TRBV19; maybe TRBD1 (6 bases). Trimming took 5 bases from V and 0 from J, leaving 11 bases between them. Germline V CDR1 and CDR2: LNHDA, SQIVND (reference sequence). CDR3 size: 14 residues.

DNA for the CDR3: TGCAGTACTTCGACAGATACGCAGTATTTT. Its translation is CSTSTDTQYF. V is TRBV20-1 and J is TRBJ2-3; no clear D gene. Germline lookup yields CDR1 DFQATT and CDR2 SNEGSKA (reference sequence). V was shortened by 8 bases and J by 3 bases, with 6 bases between the two germline ends. There are 10 residues in the CDR3.

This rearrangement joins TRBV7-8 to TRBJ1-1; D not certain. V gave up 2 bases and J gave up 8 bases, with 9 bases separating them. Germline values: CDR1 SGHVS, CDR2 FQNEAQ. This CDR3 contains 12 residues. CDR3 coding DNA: TGTGCCAGCAGCTTATACGGCAGGGAAGCTTTCTTT. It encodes CASSLYGREAFF.

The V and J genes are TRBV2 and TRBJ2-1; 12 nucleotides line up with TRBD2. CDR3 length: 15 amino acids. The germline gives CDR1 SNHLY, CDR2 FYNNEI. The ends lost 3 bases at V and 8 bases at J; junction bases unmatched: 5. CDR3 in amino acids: CASSETSGSIDEQFF. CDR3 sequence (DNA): TGTGCCAGCAGTGAGACTAGCGGGAGTATTGATGAGCAGTTCTTC.

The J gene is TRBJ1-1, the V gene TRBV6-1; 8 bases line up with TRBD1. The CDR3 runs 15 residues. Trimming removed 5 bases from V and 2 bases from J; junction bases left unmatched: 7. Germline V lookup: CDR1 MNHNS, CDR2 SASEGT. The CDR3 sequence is CASSLHGQGNTEAFF. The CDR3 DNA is TGTGCCAGCAGTTTACACGGACAGGGAAACACTGAAGCTTTCTTT.

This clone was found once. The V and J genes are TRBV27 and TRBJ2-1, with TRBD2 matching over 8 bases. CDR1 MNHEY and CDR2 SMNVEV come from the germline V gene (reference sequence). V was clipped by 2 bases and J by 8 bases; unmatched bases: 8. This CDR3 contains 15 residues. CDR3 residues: CASSLNGRADYEQFF. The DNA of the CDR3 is TGTGCCAGCAGTTTAAACGGGAGGGCCGACTATGAGCAGTTCTTC.

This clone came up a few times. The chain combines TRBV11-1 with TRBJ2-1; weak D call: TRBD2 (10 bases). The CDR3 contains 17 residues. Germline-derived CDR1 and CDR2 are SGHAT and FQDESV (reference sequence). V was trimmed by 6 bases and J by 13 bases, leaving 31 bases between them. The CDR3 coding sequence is TGTGCCAGCAGACGCGGGTCCGGGACAGGGATAGCGGGAGGTCAGTTCTTC. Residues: CASRRGSGTGIAGGQFF.

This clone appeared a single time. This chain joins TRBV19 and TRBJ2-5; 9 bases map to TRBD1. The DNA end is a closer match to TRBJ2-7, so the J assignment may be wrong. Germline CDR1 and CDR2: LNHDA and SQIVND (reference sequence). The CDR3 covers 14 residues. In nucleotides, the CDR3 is TGTGCCAGTAGTAAAGGACAGGGGTTCGACGAGCAGTACTTC. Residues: CASSKGQGFDEQYF.

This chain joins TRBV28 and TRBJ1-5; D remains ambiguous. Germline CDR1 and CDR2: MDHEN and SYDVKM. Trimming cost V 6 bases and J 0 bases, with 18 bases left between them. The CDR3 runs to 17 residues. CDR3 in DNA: TGTGCCAGCAGGAATCCCATACCGGAGTATAGCAATCAGCCCCAGCATTTT. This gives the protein CASRNPIPEYSNQPQHF. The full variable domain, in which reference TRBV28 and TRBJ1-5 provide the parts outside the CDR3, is DVKVTQSSRYLVKRTGEKVFLECVQDMDHENMFWYRQDPGLGLRLIYFSYDVKMKEKGDIPEGYSVSREKKERFSLILESASTNQTSMYLCASRNPIPEYSNQPQHFGDGTRLSIL.